The next 23 T cell receptor beta chains were all read from a single sample in a study of blood T cells in healthy people across ages (dated by TCRdb to 2015 to 2017). The library was obtained by 5' RACE. The instrument given in TCRdb is Illumina HiSeq 2500. A second PCR of about 6 to 12 cycles was performed with a sample-barcoded 5' primer and a J-beta primer mix. In-frame beta chains were kept once TCRdb had trimmed the public reads at Q25 with fastp and called clones with MiXCR. Entries are consolidated by CDR3 protein sequence, retaining the most common genes and DNA. In all, the sample holds 550,000 to 650,000 distinct CDR3 sequences, and about 30% of those were seen once. 15% to 19% of the sample goes to the ten largest clones. The sequenced material came from blood. The receptors come from a woman aged 80 or older in good health.

In this sample, this clonotype turned up many times. This chain connects TRBV4-3 to TRBJ2-3; 10 bases map to TRBD2. The CDR3 is 14 amino acids. Losses at the gene ends were 1 base for V and 8 bases for J; bases not matched to a gene: 3. The germline CDR1 and CDR2 sequences are LGHNA and YSLEER. CDR3 sequence: CASSQVLAGATQYF. The CDR3 bases are TGCGCCAGCAGCCAAGTTCTAGCGGGGGCTACGCAGTATTTT.

This clonotype occurred a few times. V is TRBV30 and J is TRBJ1-1, with D possibly matching TRBD1 (5 bases). The CDR3 consists of 13 residues. V shed 4 bases and J shed 3 bases, with 12 bases lying between them. Germline V gene sequence: CDR1 GTSNPN, CDR2 SVGIG (reference sequence). As DNA, the CDR3 is TGTGCCTGGACCCGCCGGGGGGACACTGAAGCTTTCTTT. Residues: CAWTRRGDTEAFF.

The chain is built from TRBV23-1 and TRBJ2-7, with D unresolved. TRBV23-1 carries the ORF label, with uncertain function. This CDR3 region has 14 residues. V shed 10 bases and J shed 3 bases, with 19 bases lying between them. CDR3 protein: CATPGPRKDYEQYF. The CDR3 coding sequence is TGCGCCACCCCAGGCCCTAGAAAGGACTACGAGCAGTACTTC.

This clonotype was seen a few times. A much more abundant neighbour one base away suggests this may be a read error. The J gene is TRBJ2-4, the V gene TRBV5-1; D possibly corresponds to TRBD1 (6 bases). Germline V gene sequence: CDR1 SGHRS, CDR2 YFSETQ. This CDR3 is 15 amino acids long. For the CDR3, the DNA is TGCGCCGGCAGCTCGGCTCAGGGGGCCAAAAACATTCAGTACTTC. Its translation: CAGSSAQGAKNIQYF.

Turning to this clonotype: Possible read error: a much larger clone is one base away. The J gene is TRBJ2-1, the V gene TRBV11-2, with a weak D call TRBD2 (7 bases). CDR1 SGHAT and CDR2 FQNNGV come from the germline V gene. This CDR3 spans 14 amino acids. In DNA form, the CDR3 reads TGTGCCGGCAGCCTGACGACGGGGGGCCGTGAGCAGTTCTTC. Residues: CAGSLTTGGREQFF.

CDR3 region: CSARVEDSSYNSPLHF. The CDR3 DNA sequence: TGCAGTGCTAGAGTGGAGGATAGCTCCTATAATTCACCCCTCCACTTT. This chain links TRBV20-1 with TRBJ1-6; D not resolved. CDR1 is DFQATT, CDR2 SNEGSKA, per germline (reference sequence). The CDR3 loop spans 16 amino acids. Trimming stripped 1 base from V and 0 bases from J, with 10 bases between.

This clonotype appeared many times. The chain has TRBV29-1 and TRBJ2-1, with 8 bases matching TRBD1. Germline V CDR1 and CDR2: SQVTM, ANQGSEA. CDR3 length: 15 residues. V lost 1 base to trimming and J lost 4 bases; unmatched junction nucleotides: 6. CDR3 coding DNA: TGCAGCGTTGAAGCCGGACAGGGATTTTACAATGAGCAGTTCTTC. Residues: CSVEAGQGFYNEQFF.

This clonotype was seen once. This chain links TRBV7-2 with TRBJ2-7; D uncertain. Germline V gene sequence: CDR1 SGHTA, CDR2 FQGNSA. The CDR3 covers 18 residues. V was cut by 2 bases and J by 4 bases, with 24 bases left in between. The CDR3 spells CASSLRVMKLKTLYEQYF. CDR3 coding DNA: TGTGCCAGCAGCTTAAGGGTCATGAAACTAAAGACCCTTTACGAGCAGTACTTC.

This clonotype was picked up a small number of times. It may be a read error: a sequence one base away is much more abundant. The V gene is TRBV29-1, the J gene TRBJ1-3; no reliable D call. The length of the CDR3 is 11 residues. Germline-derived CDR1 and CDR2 are SQVTM and ANQGSEA. CDR3 loop: CSVDGGNTRYF. Here the CDR3 DNA reads TGCAGCGTTGACGGTGGAAACACCAGATATTTT.

This clonotype was counted a few times. The CDR3 DNA reads TGTGCCAGCAGCTTAGGGTACACCGGGGAGCTGTTTTTT. It yields the protein CASSLGYTGELFF. This rearrangement joins TRBV7-8 to TRBJ2-2, with no clear D. V was shortened by 1 base and J by 3 bases, with 3 bases between the two germline ends. The CDR3 extends over 13 amino acids. Germline CDR1 reads SGHVS; CDR2 reads FQNEAQ.

To note about this clonotype: This sequence may be a read error, since a much larger clone differs from it by one base. The gene calls are TRBV27 and TRBJ2-2, with D perhaps TRBD1 (6 bases). CDR1 and CDR2 from the germline V gene are MNHEY and SMNVEV (reference sequence). This CDR3 is built from 16 residues. Trimming stripped 5 bases from V and 4 bases from J, with 17 bases between. CDR3 residues: CASSPLRQVGTGELFF. The CDR3 DNA sequence: TGTGCCAGCAGTCCACTGAGACAGGTGGGCACCGGGGAGCTGTTTTTT.

This clonotype was observed a few times. This may be a read error, as it is one base from a much larger clone. The chain joins TRBV15 to TRBJ2-7, with 9 bases matching TRBD1. Per the germline V gene, CDR1 is LNHNV and CDR2 is YYDKDF (reference sequence). The CDR3 length is 15 residues. V dropped 0 bases and J dropped 7; count of bases not matched to a gene: 7. CDR3 in DNA: TGTGCCACCAGCAGAGAGGACAGGGGATACAATGAGCAGTACTTC. Encoded protein: CATSREDRGYNEQYF. The full variable domain, with the rest looked up from reference TRBV15 and TRBJ2-7, is DAMVIQNPRYQVTQFGKPVTLSCSQTLNHNVMYWYQQKSSQAPKLLFHYYDKDFNNEADTPDNFQSRRPNTSFCFLDIRSPGLGDTAMYLCATSREDRGYNEQYFGPGTRLTVT.

This clonotype showed up many times. V is TRBV7-2 and J is TRBJ2-1; 8 bases fit TRBD1. The CDR3 extends over 16 amino acids. The J segment lost 4 bases and the V segment lost 6 bases, leaving 11 bases of the junction unmatched. Germline loops: CDR1 SGHTA, CDR2 FQGNSA. CDR3 residues: CASSLTRTGKYNEQFF. In DNA, the CDR3 is TGTGCCAGCAGTCTGACTCGGACAGGGAAATACAATGAGCAGTTCTTC.

This clonotype was found a few times. This may stem from a read error, because a much larger clone lies one nucleotide away. This CDR3 reads CASSGRGLETLYF. DNA for the CDR3: TGTGCCAGCAGCGGTAGGGGGCTGGAGACCCTGTACTTC. V is TRBV9 and J is TRBJ2-4; 7 bases match TRBD1. Germline V CDR1 and CDR2: SGDLS, YYNGEE. V trimming: 3 bases; J trimming: 15 bases; junction bases outside the gene matches: 12. There are 13 residues in the CDR3.

The chain employs TRBV11-2 and TRBJ1-5; no firm D call. V dropped 3 bases and J dropped 9 bases, with 9 bases sitting between them. The CDR3 runs to 12 residues. Germline values: CDR1 SGHAT, CDR2 FQNNGV. In DNA form, the CDR3 reads TGTGCCAGCAGCTTTGACCTCGGGCCCCAGCATTTT. As protein: CASSFDLGPQHF.

This clonotype was seen a handful of times. The chain is built from TRBV2 and TRBJ2-7; D is undetermined. Trimming shortened V by 3 bases and J by 2 bases, and 11 bases separated the two germline ends. This CDR3 has 14 residues. Germline V gene lookup returns CDR1 SNHLY and CDR2 FYNNEI. CDR3 nucleotides: TGTGCCAGCAGTGACAGTCTGCGTCCCTACGAGCAGTACTTC. Encoded protein: CASSDSLRPYEQYF.

Worth noting for this clonotype: No conserved phenylalanine or tryptophan ends this CDR3, so it is likely a read error. The chain carries TRBV5-1 and TRBJ2-7; tentative D call: TRBD1 (6 bases). The better agreement between TRBJ2-4 and the DNA end casts doubt on the J call. Looked up from germline, CDR1 is SGHRS and CDR2 is YFSETQ. The CDR3 loop spans 16 amino acids. CDR3 loop: CASSFAGASSGNIQYN. CDR3 coding DNA: TGCGCCAGCAGCTTTGCAGGGGCGAGCTCGGGAAACATTCAGTACAAC.

This clonotype was found many times. This sequence may be a read error, since a much larger clone differs from it by one base. The chain employs TRBV7-2 and TRBJ2-5, with 7 positions matching TRBD1. The CDR3 is 15 residues long. Germline V gene data show CDR1 as SGHTA and CDR2 as FQGNSA. With V trimmed by 1 base and J by 11 bases, 13 bases remained unmatched. DNA for the CDR3: TGTGCCAGCAGCTTAGGGACAGGCCGTTACAATGAGCAGTACTTC. It codes for CASSLGTGRYNEQYF.

This clonotype has only a few counts. A single base separates this from a much larger clone, so it may be a read error. In DNA form, the CDR3 reads TGTGTCAGCAGCAGACGCAGGGGGGCCTACGAGCAGTACTTC. Protein product: CVSSRRRGAYEQYF. The V call is TRBV7-2, the J call TRBJ2-7; perhaps TRBD1 as D (7 bases). Germline V gene sequence: CDR1 SGHTA, CDR2 FQGNSA. This CDR3 region has 14 residues.

This chain uses TRBV20-1 with TRBJ2-3; possibly TRBD1 or TRBD2 for D (5 bases each). The CDR3 length is 14 residues. CDR1 is DFQATT, CDR2 SNEGSKA, per germline (reference sequence). Between the trimmed V and J ends, which lost 0 bases and 5 bases, there was a span of 12 bases. The CDR3 DNA sequence: TGCAGTGCTAGAGATCGTGGGGCGGGAGATACGCAGTATTTT. It translates to CSARDRGAGDTQYF.

The chain couples TRBV7-9 to TRBJ1-2; 7 bases match TRBD1. Germline V gene data show CDR1 as SEHNR and CDR2 as FQNEAQ (reference sequence). The CDR3 runs 15 residues. V dropped 5 bases and J dropped 5; count of bases not matched to a gene: 11. CDR3 sequence (DNA): TGTGCCAGCAGCCCCTCCGGGACAGAGTTATATGGCTACACCTTC. It encodes CASSPSGTELYGYTF.

Only a few counts were recorded for this clonotype. J is TRBJ1-1 and V is TRBV5-1; 7 bases line up with TRBD1. V lost 4 bases and J lost 0; bases outside the gene matches: 3. Germline V gene sequence: CDR1 SGHRS, CDR2 YFSETQ. This CDR3 has 14 residues. CDR3 sequence reads: CASSQDRMNTEAFF. CDR3 coding DNA: TGCGCCAGCAGCCAGGACAGGATGAACACTGAAGCTTTCTTT.

This clonotype was counted a few times. A much larger clone lies a single base off, so this may be a read error. This chain uses TRBV7-3 with TRBJ2-7; D remains unclear. Germline values: CDR1 SGHTA, CDR2 FQGTGA. The V and J ends lost 1 base and 7 bases respectively, with 11 bases between them. CDR3 length equals 13 residues. This chain's CDR3 is CASSLSLRNEQYF. CDR3 nucleotide sequence: TGTGCCAGCAGCTTAAGCCTTCGTAATGAGCAGTACTTC.